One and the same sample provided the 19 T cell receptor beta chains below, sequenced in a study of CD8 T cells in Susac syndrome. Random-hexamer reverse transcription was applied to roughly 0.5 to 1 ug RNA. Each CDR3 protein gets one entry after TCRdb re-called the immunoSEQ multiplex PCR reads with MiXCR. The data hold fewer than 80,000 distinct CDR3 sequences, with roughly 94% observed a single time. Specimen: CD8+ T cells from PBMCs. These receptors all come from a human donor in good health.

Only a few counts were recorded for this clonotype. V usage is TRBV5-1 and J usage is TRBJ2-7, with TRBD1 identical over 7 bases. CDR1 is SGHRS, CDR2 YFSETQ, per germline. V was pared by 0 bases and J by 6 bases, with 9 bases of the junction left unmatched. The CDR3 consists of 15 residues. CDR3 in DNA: TGCGCCAGCAGCTTGGACAGGGGCCTTTCCCGCGAGCAGTACTTC. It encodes CASSLDRGLSREQYF.

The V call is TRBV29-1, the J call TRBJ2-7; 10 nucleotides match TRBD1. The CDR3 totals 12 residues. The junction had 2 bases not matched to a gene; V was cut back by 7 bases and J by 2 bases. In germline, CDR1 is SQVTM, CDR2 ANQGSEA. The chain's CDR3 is CSAGTGAYEQYF. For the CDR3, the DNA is TGCAGCGCCGGGACAGGGGCCTACGAGCAGTACTTC.

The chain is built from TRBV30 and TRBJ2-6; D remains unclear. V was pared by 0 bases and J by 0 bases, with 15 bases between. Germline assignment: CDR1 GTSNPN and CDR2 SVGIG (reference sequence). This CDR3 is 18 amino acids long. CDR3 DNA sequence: TGTGCCTGGAGTGTAATGGCCCCCTCGTTCTCTGGGGCCAACGTCCTGACTTTC. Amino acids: CAWSVMAPSFSGANVLTF.

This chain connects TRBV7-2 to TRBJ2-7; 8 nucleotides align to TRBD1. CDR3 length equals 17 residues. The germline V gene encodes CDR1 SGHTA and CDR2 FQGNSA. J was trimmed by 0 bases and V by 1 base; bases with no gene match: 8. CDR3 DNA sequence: TGTGCCAGCAGCTTAGGGGCCGGACAGGGAAGCTCCTACGAGCAGTACTTC. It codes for CASSLGAGQGSSYEQYF.

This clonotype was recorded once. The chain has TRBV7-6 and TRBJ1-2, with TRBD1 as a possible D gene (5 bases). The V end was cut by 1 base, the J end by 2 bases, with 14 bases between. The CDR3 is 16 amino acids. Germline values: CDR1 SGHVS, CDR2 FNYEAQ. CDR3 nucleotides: TGTGCCAGCAGCTTAGACCCCTTGGGGGGGAACTATGGCTACACCTTC. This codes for CASSLDPLGGNYGYTF.

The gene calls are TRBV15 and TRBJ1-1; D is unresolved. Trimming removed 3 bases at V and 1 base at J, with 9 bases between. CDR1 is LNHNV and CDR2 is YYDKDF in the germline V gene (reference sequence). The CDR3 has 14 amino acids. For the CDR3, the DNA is TGTGCCACCAGCAGGGGCCCGGGGAACACTGAAGCTTTCTTT. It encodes CATSRGPGNTEAFF.

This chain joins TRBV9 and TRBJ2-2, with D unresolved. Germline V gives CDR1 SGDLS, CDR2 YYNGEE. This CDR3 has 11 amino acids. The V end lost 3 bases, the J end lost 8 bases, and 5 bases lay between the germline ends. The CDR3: CASSGVGELFF. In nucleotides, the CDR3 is TGTGCCAGCAGCGGGGTGGGGGAGCTGTTTTTT.

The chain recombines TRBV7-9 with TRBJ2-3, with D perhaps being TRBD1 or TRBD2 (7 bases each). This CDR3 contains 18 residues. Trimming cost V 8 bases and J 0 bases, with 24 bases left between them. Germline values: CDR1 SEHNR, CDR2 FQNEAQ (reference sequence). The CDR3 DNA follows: TGTGCCAGCGGGACAGCTCCGGGACTACCGCCTAGCACAGATACGCAGTATTTT. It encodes CASGTAPGLPPSTDTQYF.

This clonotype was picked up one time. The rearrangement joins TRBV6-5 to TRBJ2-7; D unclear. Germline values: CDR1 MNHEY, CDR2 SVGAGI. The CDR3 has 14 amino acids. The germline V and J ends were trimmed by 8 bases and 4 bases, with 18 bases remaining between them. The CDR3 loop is CASALLGSVYEQYF. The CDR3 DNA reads TGTGCCAGCGCGCTTCTCGGCTCGGTATACGAGCAGTACTTC.

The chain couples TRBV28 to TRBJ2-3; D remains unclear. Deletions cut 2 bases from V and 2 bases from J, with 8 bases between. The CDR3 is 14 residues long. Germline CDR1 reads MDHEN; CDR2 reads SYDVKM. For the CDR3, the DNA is TGTGCCAGCAGTTTAGGGCTATCCACAGATACGCAGTATTTT. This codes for CASSLGLSTDTQYF.

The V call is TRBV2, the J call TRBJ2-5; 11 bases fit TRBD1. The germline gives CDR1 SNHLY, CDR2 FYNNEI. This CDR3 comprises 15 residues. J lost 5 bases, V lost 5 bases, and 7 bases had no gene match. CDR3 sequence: CASSPGQGVLETQYF. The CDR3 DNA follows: TGTGCCAGCAGTCCGGGACAGGGGGTTCTCGAGACCCAGTACTTC.

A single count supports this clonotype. CDR3 bases: TGCGCCAGCAGCGGGGGGCAAATCTATGGCTACACCTTC. This gives the protein CASSGGQIYGYTF. The rearrangement uses TRBV23-1 and TRBJ1-2, with a possible D match to TRBD1 (6 bases). TRBV23-1 is filed as an ORF, its function uncertain. V lost 6 bases and J lost 4, with 12 bases in between. The CDR3 runs 13 residues.

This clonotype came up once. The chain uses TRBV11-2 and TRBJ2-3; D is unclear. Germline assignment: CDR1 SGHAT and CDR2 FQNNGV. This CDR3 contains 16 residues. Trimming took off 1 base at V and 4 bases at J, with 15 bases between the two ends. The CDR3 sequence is CASSLVRVGFADTQYF. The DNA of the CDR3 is TGTGCCAGCAGCTTAGTCCGGGTTGGTTTCGCAGATACGCAGTATTTT.

CDR3 amino acids: CASRGTGEQYF. The CDR3 DNA sequence: TGTGCCAGTAGGGGAACGGGCGAGCAGTACTTC. V gene TRBV19 combines with J gene TRBJ2-7; D not resolved. In germline, CDR1 is LNHDA, CDR2 SQIVND (reference sequence). The CDR3 runs to 11 residues. The germline V and J ends were trimmed by 6 bases and 6 bases, with 9 bases remaining between them.

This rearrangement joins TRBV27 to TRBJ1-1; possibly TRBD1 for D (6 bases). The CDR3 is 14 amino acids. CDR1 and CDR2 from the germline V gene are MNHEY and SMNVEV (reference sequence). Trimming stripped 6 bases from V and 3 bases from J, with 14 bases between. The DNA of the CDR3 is TGTGCCAGCAGCTCCGCAGGGGAATACACTGAAGCTTTCTTT. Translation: CASSSAGEYTEAFF.

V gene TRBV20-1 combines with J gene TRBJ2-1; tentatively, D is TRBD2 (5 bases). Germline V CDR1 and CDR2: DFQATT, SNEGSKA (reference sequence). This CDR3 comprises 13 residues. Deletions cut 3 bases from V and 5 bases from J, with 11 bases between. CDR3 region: CSASLAINNEQFF. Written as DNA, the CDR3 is TGCAGTGCTAGTCTAGCCATTAACAATGAGCAGTTCTTC.

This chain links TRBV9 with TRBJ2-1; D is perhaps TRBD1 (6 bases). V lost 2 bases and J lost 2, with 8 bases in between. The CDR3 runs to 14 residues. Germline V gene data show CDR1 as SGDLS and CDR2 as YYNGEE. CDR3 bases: TGTGCCAGCAGCGTGGGGGCCCCCTACAATGAGCAGTTCTTC. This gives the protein CASSVGAPYNEQFF.

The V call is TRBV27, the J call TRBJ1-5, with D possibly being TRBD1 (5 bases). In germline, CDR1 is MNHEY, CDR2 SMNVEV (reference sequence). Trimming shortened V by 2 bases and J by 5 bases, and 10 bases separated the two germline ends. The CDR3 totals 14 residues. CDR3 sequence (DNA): TGTGCCAGCAGTTTACTTGGGGCTGATCAGCCCCAGCATTTT. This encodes CASSLLGADQPQHF.

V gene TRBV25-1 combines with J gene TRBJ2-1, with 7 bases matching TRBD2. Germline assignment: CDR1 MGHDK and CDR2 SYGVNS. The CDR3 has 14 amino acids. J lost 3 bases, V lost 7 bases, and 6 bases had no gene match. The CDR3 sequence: CASTSGALYNEQFF. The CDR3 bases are TGTGCCAGCACGAGCGGGGCCCTCTACAATGAGCAGTTCTTC. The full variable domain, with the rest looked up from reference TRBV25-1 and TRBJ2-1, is EADIYQTPRYLVIGTGKKITLECSQTMGHDKMYWYQQDPGMELHLIHYSYGVNSTEKGDLSSESTVSRIRTEHFPLTLESARPSHTSQYLCASTSGALYNEQFFGPGTRLTVL.